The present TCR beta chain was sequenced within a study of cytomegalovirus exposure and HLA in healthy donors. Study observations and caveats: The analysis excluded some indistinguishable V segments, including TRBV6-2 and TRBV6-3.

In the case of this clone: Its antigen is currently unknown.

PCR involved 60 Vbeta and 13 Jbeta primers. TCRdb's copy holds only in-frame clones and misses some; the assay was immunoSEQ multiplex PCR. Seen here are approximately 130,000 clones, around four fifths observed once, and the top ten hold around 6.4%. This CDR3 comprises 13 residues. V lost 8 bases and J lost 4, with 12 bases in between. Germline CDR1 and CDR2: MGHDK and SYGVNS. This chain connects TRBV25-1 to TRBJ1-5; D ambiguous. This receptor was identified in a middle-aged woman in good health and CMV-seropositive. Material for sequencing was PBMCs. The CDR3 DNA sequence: TGTGCCAGCGCAGAAAGTCGTAATCAGCCCCAGCATTTT. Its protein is CASAESRNQPQHF.